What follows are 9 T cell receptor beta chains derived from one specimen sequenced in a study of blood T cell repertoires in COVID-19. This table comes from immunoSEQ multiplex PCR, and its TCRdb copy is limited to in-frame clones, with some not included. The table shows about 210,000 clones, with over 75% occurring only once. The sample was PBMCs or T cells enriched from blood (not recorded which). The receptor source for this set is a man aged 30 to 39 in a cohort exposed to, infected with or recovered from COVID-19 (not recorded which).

Here the CDR3 reads CASSPQGSDGYTF. The CDR3 DNA reads as TGTGCCAGCAGTCCCCAGGGGTCGGATGGCTACACCTTC. This chain joins TRBV6-2 or TRBV6-3 and TRBJ1-2, with D maybe TRBD1 (6 bases). Deletions cut 5 bases from V and 6 bases from J, with 13 bases between. Germline lookup yields CDR1 MNHEY and CDR2 SVGEGT. The CDR3 runs 13 residues.

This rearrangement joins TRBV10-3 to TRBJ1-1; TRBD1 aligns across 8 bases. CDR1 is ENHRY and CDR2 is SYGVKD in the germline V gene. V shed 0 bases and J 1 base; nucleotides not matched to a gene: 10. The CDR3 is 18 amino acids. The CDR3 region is CAISESNPWTGTNTEAFF. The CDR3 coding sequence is TGTGCCATCAGTGAGTCAAATCCGTGGACAGGGACGAACACTGAAGCTTTCTTT.

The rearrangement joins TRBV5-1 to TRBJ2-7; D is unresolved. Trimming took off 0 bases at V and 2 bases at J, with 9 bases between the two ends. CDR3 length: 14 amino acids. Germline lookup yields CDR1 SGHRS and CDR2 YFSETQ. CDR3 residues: CASSLDSPTYEQYF. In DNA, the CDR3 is TGCGCCAGCAGCTTGGACAGTCCCACCTACGAGCAGTACTTC. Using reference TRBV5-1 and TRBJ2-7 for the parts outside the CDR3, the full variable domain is KAGVTQTPRYLIKTRGQQVTLSCSPISGHRSVSWYQQTPGQGLQFLFEYFSETQRNKGNFPGRFSGRQFSNSRSEMNVSTLELGDSALYLCASSLDSPTYEQYFGPGTRLTVT.

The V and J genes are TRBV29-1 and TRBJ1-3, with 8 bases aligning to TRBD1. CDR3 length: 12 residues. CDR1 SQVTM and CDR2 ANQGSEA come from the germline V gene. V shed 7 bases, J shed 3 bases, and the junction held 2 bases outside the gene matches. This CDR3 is CSATGVGNTIYF. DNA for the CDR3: TGCAGCGCGACAGGGGTTGGAAACACCATATATTTT.

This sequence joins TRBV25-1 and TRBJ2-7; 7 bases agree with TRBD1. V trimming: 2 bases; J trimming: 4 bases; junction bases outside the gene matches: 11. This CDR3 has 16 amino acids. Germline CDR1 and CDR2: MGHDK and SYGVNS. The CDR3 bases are TGTGCCAGCAGTGAAAGTGAGGGGGCGCGTAATTACGAGCAGTACTTC. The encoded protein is CASSESEGARNYEQYF.

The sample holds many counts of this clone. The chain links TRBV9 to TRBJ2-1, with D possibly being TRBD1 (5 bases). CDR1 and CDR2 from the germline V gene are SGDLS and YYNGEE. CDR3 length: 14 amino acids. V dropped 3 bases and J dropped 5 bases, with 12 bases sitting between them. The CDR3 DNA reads TGTGCCAGCAGCGCTGCACGACAGCACAATGAGCAGTTCTTC. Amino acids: CASSAARQHNEQFF. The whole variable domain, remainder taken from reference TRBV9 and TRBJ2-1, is DSGVTQTPKHLITATGQRVTLRCSPRSGDLSVYWYQQSLDQGLQFLIQYYNGEERAKGNILERFSAQQFPDLHSELNLSSLELGDSALYFCASSAARQHNEQFFGPGTRLTVL.

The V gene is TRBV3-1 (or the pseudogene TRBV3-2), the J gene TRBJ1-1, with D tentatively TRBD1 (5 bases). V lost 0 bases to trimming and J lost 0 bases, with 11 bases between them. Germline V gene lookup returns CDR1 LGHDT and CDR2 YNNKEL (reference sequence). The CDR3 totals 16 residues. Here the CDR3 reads CASSQDWGRLNTEAFF. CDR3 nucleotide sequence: TGTGCCAGCAGCCAAGATTGGGGCAGACTGAACACTGAAGCTTTCTTT.

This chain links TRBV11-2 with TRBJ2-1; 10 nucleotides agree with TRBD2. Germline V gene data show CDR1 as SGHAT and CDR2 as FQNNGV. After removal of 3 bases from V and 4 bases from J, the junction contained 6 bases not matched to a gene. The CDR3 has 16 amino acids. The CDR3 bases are TGTGCCAGCAGCTTGGCGGGACTAGCGAGTTACAATGAGCAGTTCTTC. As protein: CASSLAGLASYNEQFF.

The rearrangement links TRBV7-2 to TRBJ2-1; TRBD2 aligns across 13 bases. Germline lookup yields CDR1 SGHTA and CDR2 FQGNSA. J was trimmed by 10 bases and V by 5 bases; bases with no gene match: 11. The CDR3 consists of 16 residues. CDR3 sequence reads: CASSPTTTSGRAEQFF. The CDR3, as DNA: TGTGCCAGCAGCCCGACTACTACTAGCGGGAGGGCCGAGCAGTTCTTC.